The clone carrying this TCR beta chain was seen many times. The antigen is unknown. With 2 bases clipped from V and 3 bases from J, the junction kept 6 bases outside the gene matches. This CDR3 contains 16 residues. CDR1 and CDR2 (germline): MGHRA, YSYEKL. Researchers took RNA transcripts and amplified the TCR beta CDR3 regions from them. Carried out on the TCR CDR3, a first-round RT-PCR used the HTBI primer set. MiXCR, applied by TCRdb to the multiplex PCR reads, yields one record per CDR3 protein. This sample has approximately 530,000 distinct CDR3 sequences, with 15% to 20% found just once. Over 18 months, lack of ophthalmopathy progression marked Graves' hyperthyroidism as stable. PBMCs came from about 10 ml fresh peripheral blood. The data were taken from a study of T cells in Graves' hyperthyroidism and ophthalmopathy. Study-wide results and limits: Model predictions of ophthalmopathy came a median around 6.5 months before onset.

The receptor was derived from a woman younger than 35 with Graves' hyperthyroidism. The sequenced material came from blood. V gene TRBV4-1 combines with J gene TRBJ1-4; TRBD1 aligns across 7 bases. CDR3 DNA sequence: TGCGCCAGCAGCCAACCTGGACAGGTTTCTAATGAAAAACTGTTTTTT. This gives the protein CASSQPGQVSNEKLFF.